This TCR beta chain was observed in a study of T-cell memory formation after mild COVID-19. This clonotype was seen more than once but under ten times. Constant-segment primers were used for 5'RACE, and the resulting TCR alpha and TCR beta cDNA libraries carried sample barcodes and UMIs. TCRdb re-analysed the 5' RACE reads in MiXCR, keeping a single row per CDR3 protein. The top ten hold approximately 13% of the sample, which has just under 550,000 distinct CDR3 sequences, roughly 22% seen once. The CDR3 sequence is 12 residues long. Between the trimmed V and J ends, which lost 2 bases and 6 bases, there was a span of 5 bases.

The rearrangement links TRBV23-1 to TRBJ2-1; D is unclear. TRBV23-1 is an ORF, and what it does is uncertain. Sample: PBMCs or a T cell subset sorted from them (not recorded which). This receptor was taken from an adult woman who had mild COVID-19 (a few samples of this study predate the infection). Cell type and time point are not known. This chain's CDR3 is CASSQPPNEQFF. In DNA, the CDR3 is TGCGCCAGCAGTCAACCGCCCAATGAGCAGTTCTTC.